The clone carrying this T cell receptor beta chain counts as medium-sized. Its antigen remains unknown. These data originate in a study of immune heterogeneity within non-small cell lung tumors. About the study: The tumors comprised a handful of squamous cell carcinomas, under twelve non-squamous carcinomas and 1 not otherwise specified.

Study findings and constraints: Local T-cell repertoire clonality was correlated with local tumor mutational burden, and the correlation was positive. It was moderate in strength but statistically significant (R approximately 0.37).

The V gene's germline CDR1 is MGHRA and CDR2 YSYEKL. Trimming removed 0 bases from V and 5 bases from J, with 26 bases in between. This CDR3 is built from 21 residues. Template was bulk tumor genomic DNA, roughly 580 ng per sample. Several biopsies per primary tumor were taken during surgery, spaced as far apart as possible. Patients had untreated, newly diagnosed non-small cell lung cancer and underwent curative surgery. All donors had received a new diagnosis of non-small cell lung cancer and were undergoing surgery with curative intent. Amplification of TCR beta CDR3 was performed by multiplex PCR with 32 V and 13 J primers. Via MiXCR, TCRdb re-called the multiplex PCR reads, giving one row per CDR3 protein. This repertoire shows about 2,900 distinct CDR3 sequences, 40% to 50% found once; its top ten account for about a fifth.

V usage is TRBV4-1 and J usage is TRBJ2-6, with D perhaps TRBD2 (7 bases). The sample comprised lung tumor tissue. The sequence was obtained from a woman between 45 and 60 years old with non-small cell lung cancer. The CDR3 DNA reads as TGCGCCAGCAGCCAAGAAGGTCCCGTAGGGGGACTATCTGTTAGGGCCAACGTCCTGACTTTC. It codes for CASSQEGPVGGLSVRANVLTF.